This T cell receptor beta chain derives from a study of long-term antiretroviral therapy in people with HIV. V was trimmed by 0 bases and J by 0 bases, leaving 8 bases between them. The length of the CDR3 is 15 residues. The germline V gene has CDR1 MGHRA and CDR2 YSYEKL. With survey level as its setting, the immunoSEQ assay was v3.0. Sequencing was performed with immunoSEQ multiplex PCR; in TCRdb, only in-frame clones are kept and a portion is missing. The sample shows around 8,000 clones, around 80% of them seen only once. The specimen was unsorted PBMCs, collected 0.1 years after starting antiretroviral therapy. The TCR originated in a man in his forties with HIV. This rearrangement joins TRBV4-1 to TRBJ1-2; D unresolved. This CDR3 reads CASSQERPSNYGYTF. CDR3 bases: TGCGCCAGCAGCCAAGAAAGGCCCTCTAACTATGGCTACACCTTC.